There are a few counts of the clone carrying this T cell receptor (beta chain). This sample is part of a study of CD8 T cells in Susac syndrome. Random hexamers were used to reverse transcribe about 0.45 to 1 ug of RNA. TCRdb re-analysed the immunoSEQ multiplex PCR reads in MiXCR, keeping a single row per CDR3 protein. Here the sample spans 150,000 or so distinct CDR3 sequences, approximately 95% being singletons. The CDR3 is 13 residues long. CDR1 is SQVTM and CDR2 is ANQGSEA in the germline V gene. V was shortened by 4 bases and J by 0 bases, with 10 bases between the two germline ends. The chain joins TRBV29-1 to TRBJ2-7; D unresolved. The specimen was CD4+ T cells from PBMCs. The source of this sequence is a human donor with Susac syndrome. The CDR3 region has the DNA TGCAGCGTTGTTTTCAGGTACTCCTACGAGCAGTACTTC. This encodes CSVVFRYSYEQYF.